The 22 T cell receptor beta chains reported below all come from one sample, sequenced in a study of shared clonotypes between healthy human individuals (dated by TCRdb to the early 2020s). CD8 naive samples consisted of CD45RO-negative cells that were positively selected for CCR7, yielding a CD45RA+CCR7+ population without TemRA cells. Libraries were prepared through the immunoSEQ multiplex PCR assay. TCRdb mirrors the immuneACCESS table, restricted to in-frame sequences. Some clones are absent from its copies; in checked studies, under half trace to an unresolved V gene, and the reason for the others is unknown. This sample lists around 2,100,000 clones; about 95% were detected once. 1.2% of the sample goes to the ten largest clones. The sequenced sample consisted of naive CD8+ T cells sorted from blood. The cell subset or site label, read with the paper, signifies: CD45RA+CCR7+. All receptors derive from a man between 18 and 29 years old in good health.

This chain links TRBV25-1 with TRBJ2-5; the D is unclear. The CDR3 length is 12 residues. CDR1 is MGHDK and CDR2 is SYGVNS in the germline V gene. V lost 7 bases and J lost 5, with 11 bases in between. CDR3 protein: CASIRSRETQYF. The CDR3 bases are TGTGCCAGCATAAGGTCTCGGGAGACCCAGTACTTC.

Comments on this clone: The sample carries other DNA sequences with the same CDR3. The genes are TRBV29-1 and TRBJ1-1; D uncertain. CDR3 length: 10 amino acids. CDR1 and CDR2 from the germline V gene are SQVTM and ANQGSEA. V was trimmed by 7 bases and J by 3 bases, leaving 6 bases between them. The CDR3 here is CSALDTEAFF. In nucleotides, the CDR3 is TGCAGCGCCTTGGACACTGAAGCTTTCTTT.

The genes are TRBV11-2 and TRBJ1-3, with 7 positions matching TRBD1. The trim removed 5 bases at V and 7 bases at J, leaving 14 bases unmatched. CDR3 length equals 16 residues. The germline V gene encodes CDR1 SGHAT and CDR2 FQNNGV. The DNA of the CDR3 is TGTGCCAGCAGCCTCCGGGACAGTCCTTACGGGAACACCATATATTTT. This codes for CASSLRDSPYGNTIYF.

The J gene is TRBJ2-7, the V gene TRBV15, with D possibly matching TRBD1 (6 bases). The ends were cut back, 0 bases at V and 5 bases at J, with 14 bases in the middle. Germline CDR1 and CDR2: LNHNV and YYDKDF (reference sequence). The CDR3 contains 15 residues. CDR3 DNA sequence: TGTGCCACCAGCAGAGATTTGGCAGGGGCGGACGAGCAGTACTTC. Its translation is CATSRDLAGADEQYF.

V gene TRBV4-1 combines with J gene TRBJ2-2, with 8 bases identical to TRBD1. From germline, CDR1 is MGHRA and CDR2 YSYEKL. Trimming at V came to 2 bases and at J to 5 bases, leaving 10 bases not matched to a gene. The CDR3 sequence is 17 residues long. CDR3 bases: TGCGCCAGCAGCCAACAATTCGACAGGGGCGGAACCGGGGAGCTGTTTTTT. This gives the protein CASSQQFDRGGTGELFF.

The genes are TRBV10-2 and TRBJ2-1; 7 bases align to TRBD2. The CDR3 totals 13 residues. Unmatched junction bases numbered 5, after V lost 7 bases and J lost 5 bases. Germline CDR1 is WSHSY and CDR2 is SAAADI. The DNA of the CDR3 is TGCGCCAGCATTGGGCTAGCGGACAATGAGCAGTTCTTC. Encoded protein: CASIGLADNEQFF.

The chain has TRBV2 and TRBJ2-7; weak D call: TRBD1 (5 bases). CDR3 length: 13 residues. V was cut by 3 bases and J by 0 bases, with 6 bases left in between. Looked up from germline, CDR1 is SNHLY and CDR2 is FYNNEI. The CDR3 DNA reads as TGTGCCAGCAGTGACAGGGCCTCCTACGAGCAGTACTTC. Translation: CASSDRASYEQYF.

The V gene is TRBV14, the J gene TRBJ2-7; D unresolved. This CDR3 has 14 amino acids. Germline V gene data show CDR1 as SGHDN and CDR2 as FVKESK. Trimming stripped 4 bases from V and 2 bases from J, with 12 bases between. The CDR3 DNA sequence: TGTGCCAGCAGCCCCGGGTACTCCGCCTACGAGCAGTACTTC. Protein: CASSPGYSAYEQYF. The full variable domain, its missing parts supplied by reference TRBV14 and TRBJ2-7, is EAGVTQFPSHSVIEKGQTVTLRCDPISGHDNLYWYRRVMGKEIKFLLHFVKESKQDESGMPNNRFLAERTGGTYSTLKVQPAELEDSGVYFCASSPGYSAYEQYFGPGTRLTVT.

The chain employs TRBV6-5 and TRBJ1-2, with TRBD1 identical over 7 bases. This CDR3 spans 14 amino acids. Germline V gives CDR1 MNHEY, CDR2 SVGAGI. With V trimmed by 6 bases and J by 5 bases, 9 bases remained unmatched. CDR3 protein: CASSWDSSFYGYTF. The CDR3 DNA is TGTGCCAGCAGCTGGGACAGCAGTTTTTATGGCTACACCTTC.

The chain links TRBV29-1 to TRBJ2-1; 10 bases align to TRBD2. CDR3 length: 16 amino acids. Germline CDR1 reads SQVTM; CDR2 reads ANQGSEA. V shed 3 bases and J 8 bases; nucleotides not matched to a gene: 13. The DNA for the CDR3 is TGCAGCGTTGAGGGCTTGGTAGCGGGAGGTTTCGATGAGCAGTTCTTC. It is translated as CSVEGLVAGGFDEQFF.

The V call is TRBV7-6, the J call TRBJ2-7, with 10 nucleotides matching TRBD2. CDR1 is SGHVS, CDR2 FNYEAQ, per germline. This CDR3 contains 16 residues. Unmatched junction bases numbered 8, after V lost 0 bases and J lost 6 bases. This CDR3 reads CASSLAISGGKTEQYF. The CDR3 nucleotides read TGTGCCAGCAGCTTAGCTATTAGCGGGGGGAAGACCGAGCAGTACTTC.

The rearrangement uses TRBV18 and TRBJ2-7, with D possibly TRBD2 on 5 matching bases. This CDR3 spans 15 amino acids. Germline CDR1 KGHSH, CDR2 LQKENI. Trimming removed 3 bases at V and 3 bases at J, with 15 bases between. In DNA, the CDR3 is TGTGCCAGCTCACCGTTGGACTTCCCGGACTACGAGCAGTACTTC. This sequence encodes CASSPLDFPDYEQYF.

The gene calls are TRBV7-8 and TRBJ2-7; 8 nucleotides match TRBD1. The CDR3 loop spans 15 amino acids. After removal of 0 bases from V and 3 bases from J, the junction contained 4 bases not matched to a gene. The V gene's germline CDR1 is SGHVS and CDR2 FQNEAQ. The CDR3 is CASSLADRVGYEQYF. The CDR3 DNA reads TGTGCCAGCAGCTTAGCGGACAGGGTGGGCTACGAGCAGTACTTC. Full variable domain (rest looked up from reference TRBV7-8 and TRBJ2-7): GAGVSQSPRYKVAKRGQDVALRCDPISGHVSLFWYQQALGQGPEFLTYFQNEAQLDKSGLPSDRFFAERPEGSVSTLKIQRTQQEDSAVYLCASSLADRVGYEQYFGPGTRLTVT.

Remarks on this clone: The same CDR3 is also encoded by other DNA sequences in this sample. This CDR3 is CASSYRYEQYF. As DNA, the CDR3 is TGTGCCAGCAGTTACCGGTACGAGCAGTACTTC. The rearrangement joins TRBV6-5 to TRBJ2-7, with unresolved D. CDR3 size: 11 residues. V was trimmed by 2 bases and J by 4 bases, leaving 3 bases between them. Germline CDR1 MNHEY, CDR2 SVGAGI.

This chain joins TRBV7-6 and TRBJ2-2; no clear D gene. Trimming removed 5 bases from V and 4 bases from J, with 8 bases in between. The CDR3 runs to 13 residues. Germline CDR1 reads SGHVS; CDR2 reads FNYEAQ. The CDR3 nucleotides read TGTGCCAGCAGCCCCTTACTCACCGGGGAGCTGTTTTTT. It translates to CASSPLLTGELFF.

CDR3 loop: CASSYNREFNEKLFF. CDR3 DNA: TGTGCCAGCAGTTACAACAGGGAGTTCAATGAAAAACTGTTTTTT. V is TRBV28 and J is TRBJ1-4, with D possibly matching TRBD1 (6 bases). The CDR3 contains 15 residues. Germline V gene sequence: CDR1 MDHEN, CDR2 SYDVKM. V was clipped by 4 bases and J by 5 bases, with 14 bases between them.

The CDR3 coding sequence is TGCGCCAGCAGCACCCGACAGGGGGCGGGGGAGCAGTACTTC. This encodes CASSTRQGAGEQYF. This sequence joins TRBV4-1 and TRBJ2-7; the match to TRBD1 covers 10 bases. The CDR3 totals 14 residues. With V trimmed by 5 bases and J by 7 bases, 8 bases remained unmatched. In germline, CDR1 is MGHRA, CDR2 YSYEKL.

The chain combines TRBV27 with TRBJ1-1; D unresolved. The CDR3 has 12 residues. Germline CDR1 and CDR2: MNHEY and SMNVEV (reference sequence). V was shortened by 5 bases and J by 5 bases, with 9 bases between the two germline ends. CDR3 bases: TGTGCCAGCAGTGGATTCGGTACTGAAGCTTTCTTT. Residues: CASSGFGTEAFF.

The V and J genes are TRBV5-4 and TRBJ2-7; the match to TRBD1 covers 8 bases. CDR3 length equals 14 residues. The J segment lost 4 bases and the V segment lost 2 bases, leaving 5 bases of the junction unmatched. The germline V gene encodes CDR1 SGHNT and CDR2 YYREEE (reference sequence). CDR3 sequence (DNA): TGTGCCAGCAGCTTTCCCGGGACAGGTTACGAGCAGTACTTC. This encodes CASSFPGTGYEQYF.

The chain uses TRBV4-1 and TRBJ2-3, with a tentative D call TRBD1 (6 bases). Germline V gene lookup returns CDR1 MGHRA and CDR2 YSYEKL. The CDR3 consists of 16 residues. V gave up 0 bases and J gave up 4 bases, with 14 bases separating them. CDR3 loop: CASSQEGGGTADTQYF. Written as DNA, the CDR3 is TGCGCCAGCAGCCAAGAGGGTGGGGGCACCGCAGATACGCAGTATTTT.

The chain combines TRBV27 with TRBJ1-6, with TRBD1 as a possible D gene (6 bases). The germline gives CDR1 MNHEY, CDR2 SMNVEV (reference sequence). This CDR3 has 14 residues. Deletions cut 6 bases from V and 6 bases from J, with 12 bases between. The CDR3 protein is CASSQGIGNSPLHF. CDR3 coding DNA: TGTGCCAGCAGCCAGGGGATTGGTAATTCACCCCTCCACTTT.

The chain uses TRBV10-2 and TRBJ2-5; possible D gene TRBD1, 6 bases. Germline V gene sequence: CDR1 WSHSY, CDR2 SAAADI. V shed 4 bases and J shed 2 bases, with 14 bases lying between them. The length of the CDR3 is 15 residues. CDR3 nucleotide sequence: TGCGCCAGCAGTGTGGCAGGGGCCCCGCAAGAGACCCAGTACTTC. It specifies CASSVAGAPQETQYF.